This TCR beta chain appears in the sequencing data of a study of blood T cell repertoires in COVID-19. Turning to the study itself: The United States, Italy and Spain supplied acute and convalescent COVID-19 samples. Sample material is recorded as cDNA or gDNA derived from T cells, B-cell-depleted T cells, or PBMCs.

Deletions cut 6 bases from V and 9 bases from J, with 17 bases between. The CDR3 contains 13 residues. Germline lookup yields CDR1 MNHEY and CDR2 SVGAGI. Original data processing: The authors estimated nucleated cell counts from reference gene primer amplification. Data came from immunoSEQ multiplex PCR; TCRdb stores just in-frame clones and leaves some out. Clonal size and the V and J genes are those of that table, whereas D and trimming came from the DNA. Among under 130,000 clones, nearly 90% were seen once, and the ten largest hold around 3.1%. This chain uses TRBV6-5 with TRBJ2-5, with D tentatively TRBD1 (5 bases). The sequence was obtained from a man aged 50 to 60 in a cohort sampled during active COVID-19. The sample taken for sequencing was peripheral blood. The CDR3 protein is CASSRSEIGAQYF. CDR3 sequence (DNA): TGTGCCAGCAGCCGGAGTGAAATAGGGGCCCAGTACTTC.